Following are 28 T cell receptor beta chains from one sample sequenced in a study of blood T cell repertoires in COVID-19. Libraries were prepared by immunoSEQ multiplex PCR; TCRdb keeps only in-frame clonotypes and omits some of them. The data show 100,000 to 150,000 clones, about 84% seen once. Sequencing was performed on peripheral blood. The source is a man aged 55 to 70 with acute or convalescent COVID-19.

The CDR3 coding sequence is TGCGCCAGCAGCCAAGTTGGAGCGGGGCAGCCCCAGCATTTT. Residues: CASSQVGAGQPQHF. The V gene is TRBV4-1, the J gene TRBJ1-5; D not certain. Germline V lookup: CDR1 MGHRA, CDR2 YSYEKL. Trimming removed 1 base from V and 7 bases from J, with 11 bases in between. The CDR3 sequence is 14 residues long.

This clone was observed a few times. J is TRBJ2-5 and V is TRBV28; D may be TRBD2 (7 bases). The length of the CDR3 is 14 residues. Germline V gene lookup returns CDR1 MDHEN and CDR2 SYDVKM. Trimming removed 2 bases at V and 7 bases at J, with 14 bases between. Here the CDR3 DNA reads TGTGCCAGCAGTTTACGGGGGGCGTCCGGGACCCAGTACTTC. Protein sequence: CASSLRGASGTQYF. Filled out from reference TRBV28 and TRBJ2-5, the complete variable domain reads DVKVTQSSRYLVKRTGEKVFLECVQDMDHENMFWYRQDPGLGLRLIYFSYDVKMKEKGDIPEGYSVSREKKERFSLILESASTNQTSMYLCASSLRGASGTQYFGPGTRLLVL.

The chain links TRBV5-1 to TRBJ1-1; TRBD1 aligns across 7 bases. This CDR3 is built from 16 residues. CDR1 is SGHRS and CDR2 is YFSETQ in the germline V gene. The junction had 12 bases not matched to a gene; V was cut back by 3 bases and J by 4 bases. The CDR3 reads CASSWTGTGVSTEAFF. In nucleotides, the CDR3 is TGCGCCAGCAGCTGGACGGGAACAGGGGTTAGCACTGAAGCTTTCTTT.

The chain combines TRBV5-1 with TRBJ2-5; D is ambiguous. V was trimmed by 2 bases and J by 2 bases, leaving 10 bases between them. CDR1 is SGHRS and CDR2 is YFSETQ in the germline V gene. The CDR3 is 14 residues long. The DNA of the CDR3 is TGCGCCAGCAGCTTCTCCCCTAGACAAGAGACCCAGTACTTC. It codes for CASSFSPRQETQYF.

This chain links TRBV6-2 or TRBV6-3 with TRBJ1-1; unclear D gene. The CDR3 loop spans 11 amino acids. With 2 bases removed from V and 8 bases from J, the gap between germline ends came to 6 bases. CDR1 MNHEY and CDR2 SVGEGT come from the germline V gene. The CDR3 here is CASSYPREAFF. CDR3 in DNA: TGTGCCAGCAGTTACCCCAGGGAAGCTTTCTTT.

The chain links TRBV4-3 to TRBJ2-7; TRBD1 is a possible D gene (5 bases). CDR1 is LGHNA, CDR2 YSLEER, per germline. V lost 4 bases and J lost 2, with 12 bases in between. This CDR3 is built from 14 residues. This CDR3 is CASSPTETPYEQYF. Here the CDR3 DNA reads TGCGCCAGCAGCCCGACAGAGACTCCCTACGAGCAGTACTTC.

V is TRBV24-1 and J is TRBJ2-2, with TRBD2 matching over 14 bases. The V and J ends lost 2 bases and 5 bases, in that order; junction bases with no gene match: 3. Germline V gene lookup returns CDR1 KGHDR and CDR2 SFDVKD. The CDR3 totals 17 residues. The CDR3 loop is CATSDSWTSGRTGELFF. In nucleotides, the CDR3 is TGTGCCACCAGTGATTCCTGGACTAGCGGGAGGACCGGGGAGCTGTTTTTT.

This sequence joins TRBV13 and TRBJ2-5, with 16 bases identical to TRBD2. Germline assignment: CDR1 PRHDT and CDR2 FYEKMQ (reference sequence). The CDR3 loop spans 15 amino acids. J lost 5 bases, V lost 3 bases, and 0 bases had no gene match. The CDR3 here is CASSLGLAGGETQYF. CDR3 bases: TGTGCCAGCAGCTTGGGACTAGCGGGGGGGGAGACCCAGTACTTC.

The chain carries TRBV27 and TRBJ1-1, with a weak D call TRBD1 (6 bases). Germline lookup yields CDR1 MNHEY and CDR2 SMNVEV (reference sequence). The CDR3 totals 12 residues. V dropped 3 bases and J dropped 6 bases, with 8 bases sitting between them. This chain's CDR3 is CASSFEGAEAFF. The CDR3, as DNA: TGTGCCAGCAGTTTCGAGGGGGCTGAAGCTTTCTTT.

CDR3 sequence: CASSGRLAGAEQFF. For the CDR3, the DNA is TGTGCCAGCAGTGGAAGACTAGCGGGAGCTGAGCAGTTCTTC. This chain connects TRBV2 to TRBJ2-1, with TRBD2 identical over 12 bases. Germline lookup yields CDR1 SNHLY and CDR2 FYNNEI. This CDR3 contains 14 residues. The V gene end was trimmed by 4 bases and the J gene end by 9 bases; junction bases not matched to a gene: 4.

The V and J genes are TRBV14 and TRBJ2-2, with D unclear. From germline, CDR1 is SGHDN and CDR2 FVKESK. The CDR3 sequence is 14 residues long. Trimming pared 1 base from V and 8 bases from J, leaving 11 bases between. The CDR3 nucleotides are TGTGCCAGCAGCCAAGCCCGGGTCCCGGGGGAGCTGTTTTTT. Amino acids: CASSQARVPGELFF. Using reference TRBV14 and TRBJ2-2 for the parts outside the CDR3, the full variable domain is EAGVTQFPSHSVIEKGQTVTLRCDPISGHDNLYWYRRVMGKEIKFLLHFVKESKQDESGMPNNRFLAERTGGTYSTLKVQPAELEDSGVYFCASSQARVPGELFFGEGSRLTVL.

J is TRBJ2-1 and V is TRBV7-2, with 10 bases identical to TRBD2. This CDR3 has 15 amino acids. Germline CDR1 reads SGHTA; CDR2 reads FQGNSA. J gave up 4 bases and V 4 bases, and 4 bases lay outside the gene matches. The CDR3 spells CASSWLAGAYNEQFF. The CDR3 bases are TGTGCCAGCAGCTGGCTAGCGGGAGCTTACAATGAGCAGTTCTTC. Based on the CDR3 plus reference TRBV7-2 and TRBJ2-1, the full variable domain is GAGVSQSPSNKVTEKGKDVELRCDPISGHTALYWYRQSLGQGLEFLIYFQGNSAPDKSGLPSDRFSAERTGGSVSTLTIQRTQQEDSAVYLCASSWLAGAYNEQFFGPGTRLTVL.

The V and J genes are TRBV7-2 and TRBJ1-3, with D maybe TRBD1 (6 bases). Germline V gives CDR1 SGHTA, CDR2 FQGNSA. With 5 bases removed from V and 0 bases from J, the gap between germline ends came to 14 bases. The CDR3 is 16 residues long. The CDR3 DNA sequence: TGTGCCAGCAGCCTAATCGCGGACAGCTCTGGAAACACCATATATTTT. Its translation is CASSLIADSSGNTIYF.

The CDR3 reads CASSQSTSGTGSYGYTF. In DNA, the CDR3 is TGCGCCAGCAGCCAATCCACTTCCGGGACAGGGAGCTATGGCTACACCTTC. V is TRBV4-3 and J is TRBJ1-2; 9 nucleotides line up with TRBD1. CDR3 size: 17 residues. Germline CDR1 and CDR2: LGHNA and YSLEER. V trimming: 2 bases; J trimming: 4 bases; junction bases outside the gene matches: 11.

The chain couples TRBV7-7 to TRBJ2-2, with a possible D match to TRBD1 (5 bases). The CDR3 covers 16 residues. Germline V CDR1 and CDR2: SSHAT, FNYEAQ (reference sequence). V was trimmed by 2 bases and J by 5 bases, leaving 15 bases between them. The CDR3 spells CASSLNPDTRTGELFF. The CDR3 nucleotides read TGTGCCAGCAGCTTAAACCCGGACACAAGGACCGGGGAGCTGTTTTTT.

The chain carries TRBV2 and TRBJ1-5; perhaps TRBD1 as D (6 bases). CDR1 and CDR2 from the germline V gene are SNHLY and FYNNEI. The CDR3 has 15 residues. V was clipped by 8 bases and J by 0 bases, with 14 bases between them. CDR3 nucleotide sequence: TGTGCCAGCCATGGCGGACAGTATAGCAATCAGCCCCAGCATTTT. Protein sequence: CASHGGQYSNQPQHF.

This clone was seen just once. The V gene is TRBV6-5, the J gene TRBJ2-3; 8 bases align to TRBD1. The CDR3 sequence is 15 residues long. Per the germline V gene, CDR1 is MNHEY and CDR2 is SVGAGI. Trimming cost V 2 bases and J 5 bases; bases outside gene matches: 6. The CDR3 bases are TGTGCCAGCAGTTACCAGACAGGGGCGAGAGATACGCAGTATTTT. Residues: CASSYQTGARDTQYF.

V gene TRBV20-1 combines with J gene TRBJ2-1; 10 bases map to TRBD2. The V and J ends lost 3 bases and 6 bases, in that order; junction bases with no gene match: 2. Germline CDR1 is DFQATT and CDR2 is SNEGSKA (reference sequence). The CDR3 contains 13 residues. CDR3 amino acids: CSASGLAVNEQFF. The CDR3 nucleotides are TGCAGTGCTAGTGGACTAGCGGTCAATGAGCAGTTCTTC.

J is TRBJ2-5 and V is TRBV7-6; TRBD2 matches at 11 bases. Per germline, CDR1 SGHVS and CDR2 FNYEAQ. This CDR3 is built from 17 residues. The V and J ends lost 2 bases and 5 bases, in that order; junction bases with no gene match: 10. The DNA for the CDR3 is TGTGCCAGCAGCTTAAAGACTAGCGGGACGATAGGGGAGACCCAGTACTTC. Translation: CASSLKTSGTIGETQYF.

CDR3 nucleotides: TGCAGTGCTAGTGGGCAGGGGAGTTTGCGGAGAAACATTCAGTACTTC. This codes for CSASGQGSLRRNIQYF. The V call is TRBV20-1, the J call TRBJ2-4, with D perhaps TRBD1 (6 bases). This CDR3 is built from 16 residues. From germline, CDR1 is DFQATT and CDR2 SNEGSKA (reference sequence). The germline V and J ends were trimmed by 3 bases and 6 bases, with 21 bases remaining between them.

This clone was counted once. This CDR3 is CASSLEAGIETQYF. The CDR3 DNA reads as TGCGCCAGCAGCTTGGAGGCAGGTATTGAGACCCAGTACTTC. The rearrangement links TRBV5-1 to TRBJ2-5; D uncertain. Trimming removed 0 bases from V and 5 bases from J, with 11 bases in between. CDR3 size: 14 residues. Germline-derived CDR1 and CDR2 are SGHRS and YFSETQ.

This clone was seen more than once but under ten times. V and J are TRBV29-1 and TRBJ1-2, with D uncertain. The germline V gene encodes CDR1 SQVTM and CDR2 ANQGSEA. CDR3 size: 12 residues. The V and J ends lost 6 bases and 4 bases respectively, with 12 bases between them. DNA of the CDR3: TGCAGCGTGGAGGGTCAGAGCTATGGCTACACCTTC. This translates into CSVEGQSYGYTF. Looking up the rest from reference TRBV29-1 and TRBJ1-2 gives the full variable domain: SAVISQKPSRDICQRGTSLTIQCQVDSQVTMMFWYRQQPGQSLTLIATANQGSEATYESGFVIDKFPISRPNLTFSTLTVSNMSPEDSSIYLCSVEGQSYGYTFGSGTRLTVV.

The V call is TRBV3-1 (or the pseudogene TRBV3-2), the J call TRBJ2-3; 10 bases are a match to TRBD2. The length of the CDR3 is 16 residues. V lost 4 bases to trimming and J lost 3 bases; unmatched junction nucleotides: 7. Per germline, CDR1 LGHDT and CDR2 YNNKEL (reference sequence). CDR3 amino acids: CASSLLAGFDTDTQYF. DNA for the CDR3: TGTGCCAGCAGCCTACTAGCGGGATTTGATACAGATACGCAGTATTTT.

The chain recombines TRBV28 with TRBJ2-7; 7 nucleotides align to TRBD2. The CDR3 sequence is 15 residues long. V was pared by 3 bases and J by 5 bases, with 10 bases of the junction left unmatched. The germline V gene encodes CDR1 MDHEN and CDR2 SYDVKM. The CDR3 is CASSLLPSGAHEQYF. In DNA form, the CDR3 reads TGTGCCAGCAGTTTGCTCCCTAGCGGAGCTCACGAGCAGTACTTC. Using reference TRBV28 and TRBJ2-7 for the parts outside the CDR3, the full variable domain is DVKVTQSSRYLVKRTGEKVFLECVQDMDHENMFWYRQDPGLGLRLIYFSYDVKMKEKGDIPEGYSVSREKKERFSLILESASTNQTSMYLCASSLLPSGAHEQYFGPGTRLTVT.

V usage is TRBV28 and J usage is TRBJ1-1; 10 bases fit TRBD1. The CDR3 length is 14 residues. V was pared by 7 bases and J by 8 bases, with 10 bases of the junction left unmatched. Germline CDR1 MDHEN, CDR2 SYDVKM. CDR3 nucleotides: TGTGCCAGCACCCAAGGAGGACAGGGGGGCGAAGCTTTCTTT. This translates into CASTQGGQGGEAFF. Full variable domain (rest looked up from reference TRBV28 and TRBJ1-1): DVKVTQSSRYLVKRTGEKVFLECVQDMDHENMFWYRQDPGLGLRLIYFSYDVKMKEKGDIPEGYSVSREKKERFSLILESASTNQTSMYLCASTQGGQGGEAFFGQGTRLTVV.

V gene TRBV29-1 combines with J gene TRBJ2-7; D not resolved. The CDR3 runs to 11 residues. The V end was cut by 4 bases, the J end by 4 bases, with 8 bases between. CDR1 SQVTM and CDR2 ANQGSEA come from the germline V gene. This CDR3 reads CSVGQAYEQYF. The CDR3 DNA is TGCAGCGTTGGGCAGGCTTACGAGCAGTACTTC.

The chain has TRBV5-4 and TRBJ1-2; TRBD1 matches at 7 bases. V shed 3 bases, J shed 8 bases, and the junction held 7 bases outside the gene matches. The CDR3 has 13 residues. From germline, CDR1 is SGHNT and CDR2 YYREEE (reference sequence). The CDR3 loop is CASSSGTALGYTF. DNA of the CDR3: TGTGCCAGCAGCTCCGGGACAGCCTTGGGCTACACCTTC.

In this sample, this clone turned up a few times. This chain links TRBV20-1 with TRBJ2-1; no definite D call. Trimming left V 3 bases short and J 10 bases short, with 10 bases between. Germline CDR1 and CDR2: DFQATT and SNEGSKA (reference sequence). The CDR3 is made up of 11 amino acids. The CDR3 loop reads CSASSVWEQFF. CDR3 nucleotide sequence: TGCAGTGCTAGTTCAGTCTGGGAGCAGTTCTTC.